A selection of T cell receptor beta chains follows, all from one sample in a study of radiotherapy plus CTLA-4 blockade in lung cancer. Generated by immunoSEQ multiplex PCR, the TCRdb table keeps only in-frame clones and is missing some. The sample has about 62,000 clones; 76% are singletons. The source material was peripheral blood, sampled from a patient treated with radiotherapy plus ipilimumab. The source is a human donor with non-small cell lung cancer who had a complete response to radiotherapy plus ipilimumab. CDR3s include the opening cysteine and the closing phenylalanine or tryptophan. Each record gives: CDR3 length, J gene, D gene, V gene, CDR3 protein. A D gene is named only where the DNA matches it firmly.

19 TRBJ1-2 TRBD1 TRBV5-5 CASSFIVVPPGQTNYGYTF
14 TRBJ2-1 - TRBV6-5 CASSYVQGSNEQFF
18 TRBJ2-7 TRBD2 TRBV4-2 CASSQDSLDSGRTYEQYF
17 TRBJ2-7 TRBD2 TRBV7-8 CASSPRLAGVLGYEQYF
15 TRBJ1-5 - TRBV28 CASRQGPSGGQPQHF
14 - TRBD1 TRBV5-1 CASSVLGTGAEQYF
16 TRBJ2-5 TRBD2 TRBV28 CASMASGSVVQETQYF
15 TRBJ2-7 TRBD2 TRBV7-6 CASSLASSGPYEQYF
13 TRBJ2-1 TRBD2 TRBV15 CATSSLAANEQFF
15 TRBJ2-6 - TRBV7-9 CASSLRSSGANVLTF
13 TRBJ2-1 TRBD1 TRBV10-3 CAISPEQGAQEFF
16 TRBJ2-2 - TRBV15 CATSTGKTANTGELFF
17 TRBJ2-2 TRBD1 TRBV5-4 CASRSPPGQGYTGELFF
17 TRBJ2-5 TRBD1 TRBV5-3 CARSLGFQTGDFETQYF
12 TRBJ1-2 - TRBV6-5 CASSSSGQVPRF
17 TRBJ1-2 - TRBV9 CASSVEDGGADVYGYTF
13 TRBJ2-1 - TRBV27 CASSLSSRLEQFF
17 TRBJ1-4 - TRBV4-1 CASSHPRRTGTNEKLFF
15 TRBJ1-1 - TRBV27 CASSLQGNMNTEAFF
14 TRBJ1-1 - TRBV6-5 CASSSTGRHTEAFF
14 TRBJ1-3 TRBD1 TRBV7-2 CASSIDRGRNTIYF
13 TRBJ2-7 TRBD1 TRBV6-5 CASSPGTGPHISF
13 TRBJ2-7 - TRBV19 CASSRDKTYEQYF
15 TRBJ1-5 - TRBV2 CASNSGPWGGQPQHF
15 TRBJ1-1 TRBD1 TRBV5-1 CASSHGTGWGTEAFF
13 TRBJ1-2 - TRBV19 CASSKEGNYGYTF
12 TRBJ2-7 - TRBV29-1 CSVIRQSYEQYF
16 TRBJ1-6 TRBD1 TRBV7-2 CASSSPGQGRDSPLHF
14 TRBJ2-7 - TRBV2 CASSVLGQAYEQYF